Given below is one TCR beta chain in context. The antigen remains undetermined. CDR3 length: 15 residues. Germline V lookup: CDR1 ENHRY, CDR2 SYGVKD. The data were obtained in a study of T cells expressing NK-cell markers. Across the study: HCMV seropositivity marked seven of the eight sequenced donors; one was seronegative. Study-level results: In a handful of donors, dominant CD3+CD56+NKG2C+ clones formed roughly 1.0-7.0% of CD8+ cells.

TCRdb reanalyzed the 5' RACE reads and collapses them to one entry per CDR3 protein, without DNA. Here the sample table reports 300,000 to 450,000 distinct CDR3 sequences. The chain employs TRBV10-3 and TRBJ2-3; TCRdb returns TRBD2, unconfirmable since there is no DNA. The origin of this receptor is a man aged 18-69 years in good health. The source material was blood T cells: a sorted CD56 or NKG2C T cell subset, CD4+ or CD8+ T cells, or bulk PBMC T cells (not recorded which). CDR3 amino acids: CAISDPAERTDTQYF.